This T cell receptor beta chain was profiled in a study of T-cell memory formation after mild COVID-19. In the study overall: Largely donor-specific sequence clusters came from two donors. The study's findings and limits: Cross-reactive memory seemingly joined, as some responding clones were found in pre-infection memory.

V was trimmed by 3 bases and J by 7 bases, leaving 12 bases between them. Germline CDR1 LGHNA, CDR2 YSLEER. The CDR3 consists of 13 residues. This clonotype was counted only a few times. Its antigen is currently unknown. Libraries for TCRalpha and TCRbeta carried sample barcodes and unique molecular identifiers via 5'RACE. TCRdb redid the calling of the 5' RACE reads with MiXCR, one entry per CDR3 protein. Of some 450,000 distinct CDR3 sequences in the sample, around 17% were seen once. Sequencing was done on a sample of PBMCs or a T cell subset sorted from them (not recorded which). The rearrangement uses TRBV4-3 and TRBJ2-5, with D possibly matching TRBD1 (5 bases). The TCR was taken from a man aged 18 to 29 who had mild COVID-19 (a few samples of this study predate the infection). Cell type and time point are not known. The CDR3 loop reads CASSQRQGGTQYF. For the CDR3, the DNA is TGCGCCAGCAGCCAGCGTCAGGGCGGGACCCAGTACTTC.